This TCR beta chain comes out of a study of blood T cell repertoires in COVID-19. Across the study: Acute and convalescent COVID-19 samples came from the United States, Italy and Spain. The analysed material was cDNA or gDNA that came from T cells, B-cell-depleted T cells, or PBMCs.

In the original analysis: Estimated nucleated cell counts came from reference gene primer amplification. Using immunoSEQ multiplex PCR, the repertoire was profiled, and TCRdb retains in-frame clones only, with some absent. The V and J calls and clone size were taken over from that table, and D and trimming were inferred from the DNA. Of about 190,000 clones detected, more than 70% appear once; the ten largest clones hold about 2.8%. Input material: peripheral blood. The sequence came from an elderly woman with active or convalescent COVID-19.

The CDR3: CASSMGTLEEQYF. CDR3 DNA: TGTGCCAGCTCAATGGGCACTCTGGAAGAGCAGTACTTC. The chain joins TRBV18 to TRBJ2-7; no definite D call. The germline CDR1 and CDR2 sequences are KGHSH and LQKENI. The CDR3 sequence is 13 residues long. V was clipped by 5 bases and J by 7 bases, with 15 bases between them.